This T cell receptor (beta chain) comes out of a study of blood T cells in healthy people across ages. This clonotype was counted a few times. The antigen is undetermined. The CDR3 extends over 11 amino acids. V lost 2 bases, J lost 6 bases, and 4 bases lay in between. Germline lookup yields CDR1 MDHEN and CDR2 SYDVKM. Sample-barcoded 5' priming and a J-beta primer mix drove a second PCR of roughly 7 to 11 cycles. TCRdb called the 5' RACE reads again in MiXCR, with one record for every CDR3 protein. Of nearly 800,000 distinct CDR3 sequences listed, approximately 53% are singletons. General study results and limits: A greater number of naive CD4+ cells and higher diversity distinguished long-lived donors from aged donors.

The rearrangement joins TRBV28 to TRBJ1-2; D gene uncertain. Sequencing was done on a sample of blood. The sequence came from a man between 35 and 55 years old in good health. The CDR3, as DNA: TGTGCCAGCAGTTTACGGGATGGCTACACCTTC. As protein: CASSLRDGYTF.